A single sample gave rise to the 16 T cell receptor beta chains below, sequenced in a study of blood T cell repertoires in COVID-19. Libraries were prepared by immunoSEQ multiplex PCR; TCRdb keeps only in-frame clonotypes and omits some of them. The sample records roughly 90,000 clones, 89% being singletons. The sequenced material came from peripheral blood. These receptors all stem from a man aged 50-59 years with COVID-19, enrolled during active disease.

This clone was seen only once. V gene TRBV6-2 or TRBV6-3 combines with J gene TRBJ2-7; 9 positions agree with TRBD1. The CDR3 is 15 residues long. From germline, CDR1 is MNHEY and CDR2 SVGEGT. The V segment lost 6 bases and the J segment 2 bases; nucleotides outside the gene matches: 8. The CDR3 DNA follows: TGTGCCAGCAGCTCAATAAGACAGGGGGCCTACGAGCAGTACTTC. Its protein is CASSSIRQGAYEQYF.

This sequence joins TRBV19 and TRBJ2-1; D gene ambiguous. The CDR3 covers 12 residues. V was pared by 3 bases and J by 8 bases, with 8 bases between. Per the germline V gene, CDR1 is LNHDA and CDR2 is SQIVND (reference sequence). CDR3 bases: TGTGCCAGTAGTATCGGGTACGATGAGCAGTTCTTC. This gives the protein CASSIGYDEQFF.

The CDR3 region is CASSYSDRAGYGYTF. DNA of the CDR3: TGTGCCAGCAGTTACTCAGACAGGGCTGGCTATGGCTACACCTTC. V usage is TRBV6-5 and J usage is TRBJ1-2; 7 bases are shared with TRBD1. Germline V CDR1 and CDR2: MNHEY, SVGAGI. With V trimmed by 0 bases and J by 4 bases, 5 bases remained unmatched. The CDR3 spans 15 residues.

This chain links TRBV3-1 (or the pseudogene TRBV3-2) with TRBJ2-5, with 11 bases aligning to TRBD2. Germline V CDR1 and CDR2: LGHDT, YNNKEL (reference sequence). V shed 4 bases and J 7 bases; nucleotides not matched to a gene: 8. There are 15 residues in the CDR3. The CDR3 loop is CASSRSTSGGGTQYF. In nucleotides, the CDR3 is TGTGCCAGCAGCCGCTCAACTAGCGGGGGCGGGACCCAGTACTTC.

The chain employs TRBV30 and TRBJ1-2, with D possibly matching TRBD1 (6 bases). The germline V gene has CDR1 GTSNPN and CDR2 SVGIG (reference sequence). CDR3 length: 13 residues. The ends were cut back, 0 bases at V and 7 bases at J, with 12 bases in the middle. CDR3 sequence: CAWSVQGGTGYTF. DNA of the CDR3: TGTGCCTGGAGTGTACAAGGGGGAACTGGCTACACCTTC.

The CDR3 sequence is CASSLDRGLGEQYF. CDR3 coding DNA: TGTGCCAGCAGTTTGGACAGGGGCTTGGGCGAGCAGTACTTC. V usage is TRBV27 and J usage is TRBJ2-7; 9 bases match TRBD1. Germline loops: CDR1 MNHEY, CDR2 SMNVEV (reference sequence). The CDR3 runs 14 residues. Trimming cost V 3 bases and J 6 bases; bases outside gene matches: 6.

This rearrangement joins TRBV11-3 to TRBJ2-7; 10 bases align to TRBD1. The trim removed 4 bases at V and 7 bases at J, leaving 4 bases unmatched. Per germline, CDR1 SGHNT and CDR2 YENEEA. The CDR3 loop spans 13 amino acids. CDR3 in amino acids: CASSSPGQGEQYF. CDR3 coding DNA: TGTGCCAGCAGCTCCCCGGGACAGGGGGAGCAGTACTTC.

This chain joins TRBV30 and TRBJ2-7; 8 bases align to TRBD1. Germline CDR1 and CDR2: GTSNPN and SVGIG (reference sequence). V lost 1 base, J lost 7 bases, and 6 bases stayed unmatched. The CDR3 has 13 amino acids. This CDR3 reads CAWSGTGSREQYF. The CDR3 DNA follows: TGTGCCTGGAGTGGGACAGGGTCCAGGGAGCAGTACTTC.

The chain recombines TRBV28 with TRBJ1-5, with TRBD1 identical over 8 bases. This CDR3 region has 16 residues. The ends lost 6 bases at V and 3 bases at J; junction bases unmatched: 10. From germline, CDR1 is MDHEN and CDR2 SYDVKM. CDR3 nucleotide sequence: TGTGCCAGCAGCCTCCGGGACAGGTTCTCCAATCAGCCCCAGCATTTT. Its translation is CASSLRDRFSNQPQHF.

The V and J genes are TRBV29-1 and TRBJ1-1; maybe TRBD1 (5 bases). The V gene lost 4 bases and the J gene lost 3 bases, with 9 bases spanning the gap. The CDR3 extends over 12 amino acids. The V gene's germline CDR1 is SQVTM and CDR2 ANQGSEA. CDR3 in amino acids: CSVGLRDTEAFF. As DNA, the CDR3 is TGCAGCGTTGGGCTCAGGGACACTGAAGCTTTCTTT.

J is TRBJ2-5 and V is TRBV29-1; 8 nucleotides align to TRBD2. Germline CDR1 SQVTM, CDR2 ANQGSEA. This CDR3 contains 14 residues. The V segment lost 7 bases and the J segment 5 bases; nucleotides outside the gene matches: 12. For the CDR3, the DNA is TGCAGCGCTCTCCCGGGAGGGGGTGGGGAGACCCAGTACTTC. The encoded protein is CSALPGGGGETQYF. Filled out from reference TRBV29-1 and TRBJ2-5, the complete variable domain reads SAVISQKPSRDICQRGTSLTIQCQVDSQVTMMFWYRQQPGQSLTLIATANQGSEATYESGFVIDKFPISRPNLTFSTLTVSNMSPEDSSIYLCSALPGGGGETQYFGPGTRLLVL.

The gene calls are TRBV5-5 and TRBJ2-1; TRBD2 aligns across 9 bases. The V and J ends lost 0 bases and 8 bases, in that order; junction bases with no gene match: 9. Germline V gene lookup returns CDR1 SGHKS and CDR2 YYEKEE (reference sequence). This CDR3 region has 16 residues. CDR3 region: CASSLARVAGVDEQFF. The CDR3 DNA sequence: TGTGCCAGCAGCTTGGCTAGGGTAGCGGGGGTCGATGAGCAGTTCTTC.

CDR3 protein: CASSAQGQSYEQYF. The CDR3 nucleotides read TGTGCCAGCAGCGCCCAGGGGCAATCCTACGAGCAGTACTTC. This chain connects TRBV9 to TRBJ2-7, with D possibly TRBD1 on 6 matching bases. The CDR3 covers 14 residues. Deletions cut 3 bases from V and 1 base from J, with 11 bases between. Germline CDR1 and CDR2: SGDLS and YYNGEE.

The chain is built from TRBV11-2 and TRBJ1-1; unclear D gene. The CDR3 is 14 amino acids. Germline CDR1 and CDR2: SGHAT and FQNNGV. Trimming left V 0 bases short and J 3 bases short, with 8 bases between. The DNA for the CDR3 is TGTGCCAGCAGCTTAGATGGGCAGTACACTGAAGCTTTCTTT. As protein: CASSLDGQYTEAFF.

This clone was seen a single time. V and J are TRBV10-1 and TRBJ1-1; 8 bases are a match to TRBD1. This CDR3 spans 14 amino acids. Unmatched junction bases numbered 4, after V lost 6 bases and J lost 1 base. The V gene's germline CDR1 is WNHNN and CDR2 SYGVQD (reference sequence). As DNA, the CDR3 is TGCGCCAGCAGCCACAGGGGGGAGAACACTGAAGCTTTCTTT. Its protein product is CASSHRGENTEAFF.

In DNA form, the CDR3 reads TGTGCCAGCAGCTCCTCAGGACAGAACTATGGCTACACCTTC. It encodes CASSSSGQNYGYTF. V and J are TRBV5-4 and TRBJ1-2, with a weak D call TRBD1 (6 bases). V was trimmed by 3 bases and J by 2 bases, leaving 11 bases between them. The CDR3 totals 14 residues. Germline CDR1 SGHNT, CDR2 YYREEE (reference sequence).